The clone carrying this TCR beta chain was seen just once. This entry belongs to a study of blood T cell repertoires in COVID-19. CDR1 and CDR2 (germline): SGDLS, YYNGEE. This CDR3 contains 20 residues. V lost 4 bases to trimming and J lost 3 bases; unmatched junction nucleotides: 16. Sequencing used immunoSEQ multiplex PCR; TCRdb keeps in-frame clones, though not all of them. The sample holds about 130,000 clones, about four fifths seen once. The sample taken for sequencing was PBMCs or T cells enriched from blood (not recorded which). The sequence derives from a man under 40 who had recovered from COVID-19. The V and J genes are TRBV9 and TRBJ2-3; 14 bases line up with TRBD2. CDR3: CASSPNPRLAGGPGTDTQYF. CDR3 in DNA: TGTGCCAGCAGCCCAAATCCCCGACTAGCGGGGGGGCCGGGGACAGATACGCAGTATTTT.